This passage covers 31 T cell receptor beta chains from one sample sequenced in a study of blood T cells in healthy people across ages. The second PCR ran roughly 6 to 12 cycles with a sample-barcoded 5' primer and J-beta primers. TCRdb independently ran MiXCR on the 5' RACE reads; one entry per CDR3 protein. The sample lists about 570,000 distinct CDR3 sequences, roughly 28% occurring once. The sequencing input was blood. The receptors derive from a woman in her seventies in good health.

This clonotype was seen only a few times. V gene TRBV6-2 or TRBV6-3 combines with J gene TRBJ2-3; D is ambiguous. Germline CDR1 MNHEY, CDR2 SVGEGT. The V gene lost 2 bases and the J gene lost 4 bases, with 16 bases spanning the gap. The CDR3 totals 16 residues. CDR3 coding DNA: TGTGCCAGCAGTTACGGCCTCCCCCGGCTATCAGATACGCAGTATTTT. Its protein product is CASSYGLPRLSDTQYF.

This clonotype has at least ten counts. The chain has TRBV4-2 and TRBJ1-1; 9 bases line up with TRBD1. This CDR3 contains 13 residues. V shed 7 bases and J 1 base; nucleotides not matched to a gene: 1. The germline V gene has CDR1 LGHNA and CDR2 YNFKEQ. The CDR3 sequence: CASTGQGNTEAFF. CDR3 DNA sequence: TGTGCCAGCACGGGACAGGGGAACACTGAAGCTTTCTTT.

The rearrangement joins TRBV6-2 or TRBV6-3 to TRBJ1-2; D is undetermined. Germline V gene sequence: CDR1 MNHEY, CDR2 SVGEGT. V was clipped by 10 bases and J by 4 bases, with 19 bases between them. The CDR3 runs to 14 residues. The CDR3 spells CATDGRTDFYGYTF. CDR3 bases: TGTGCCACCGACGGTAGGACGGACTTCTATGGCTACACCTTC.

This clonotype was recorded a few times. The V and J genes are TRBV6-5 and TRBJ2-4; TRBD1 aligns across 8 bases. There are 16 residues in the CDR3. V shed 4 bases and J 0 bases; nucleotides not matched to a gene: 5. Germline lookup yields CDR1 MNHEY and CDR2 SVGAGI. The DNA for the CDR3 is TGTGCCAGCAGTTCCCCGGGACAGGCAGCCAAAAACATTCAGTACTTC. Amino acids: CASSSPGQAAKNIQYF.

This clonotype was detected a few times. The V call is TRBV20-1, the J call TRBJ2-3, with D possibly matching TRBD1 (5 bases). The CDR3 totals 14 residues. V gave up 3 bases and J gave up 4 bases, with 14 bases separating them. Germline CDR1 DFQATT, CDR2 SNEGSKA (reference sequence). The CDR3 DNA sequence: TGCAGTGCTAGGACAGCCTTGACCGCAGATACGCAGTATTTT. Its translation: CSARTALTADTQYF.

The genes are TRBV6-1 and TRBJ2-5; 8 nucleotides agree with TRBD2. The DNA end is a closer match to TRBJ2-1, so the J assignment may be wrong. The V gene's germline CDR1 is MNHNS and CDR2 SASEGT. This CDR3 comprises 13 residues. CDR3 coding DNA: TGTGCCGAGGGGGGACTAGGGTATAATGAGCAGTTCTTC. The encoded protein is CAEGGLGYNEQFF.

The CDR3, as DNA: TGTGCCAGTAGTATAGGACAGGTCGGGGTAAATGGCTACACCTTC. This gives the protein CASSIGQVGVNGYTF. The chain is built from TRBV19 and TRBJ1-2; TRBD1 might be the D (6 bases). Germline V lookup: CDR1 LNHDA, CDR2 SQIVND (reference sequence). Between the trimmed V and J ends, which lost 1 base and 6 bases, there was a span of 15 bases. The CDR3 extends over 15 amino acids.

The chain couples TRBV6-1 to TRBJ1-5; no clear D gene. The V gene lost 6 bases and the J gene lost 1 base, with 10 bases spanning the gap. Germline V gene lookup returns CDR1 MNHNS and CDR2 SASEGT. The CDR3 is 14 amino acids. In DNA, the CDR3 is TGTGCCAGCAGATCAAAAGGCAGCAATCAGCCCCAGCATTTT. It yields the protein CASRSKGSNQPQHF.

This sequence joins TRBV29-1 and TRBJ2-5; 7 bases fit TRBD2. Germline CDR1 SQVTM, CDR2 ANQGSEA. The CDR3 totals 14 residues. V shed 6 bases and J 2 bases; nucleotides not matched to a gene: 9. The CDR3 loop is CSVARDGGQETQYF. CDR3 DNA sequence: TGCAGCGTGGCGCGGGACGGGGGGCAAGAGACCCAGTACTTC.

This clonotype was seen only a few times. A junction end diverges from the germline sequence, so it may reflect a read error. This chain connects TRBV3-1 to TRBJ1-1; D is perhaps TRBD1 (6 bases). The CDR3 length is 17 residues. Germline-derived CDR1 and CDR2 are LGHDT and YNNKEL (reference sequence). CDR3 sequence: CAGSQDVGGGFNTEAFF. The CDR3 DNA reads TGTGCCGGCAGCCAAGATGTAGGGGGAGGGTTTAACACTGAAGCTTTCTTT.

Only a few counts were recorded for this clonotype. The genes are TRBV19 and TRBJ2-6; D is perhaps TRBD1 (6 bases). CDR3 length: 17 residues. Germline V gene data show CDR1 as LNHDA and CDR2 as SQIVND (reference sequence). V gave up 0 bases and J gave up 2 bases, with 11 bases separating them. This CDR3 is CASSIEVGGTGANVLTF. The CDR3 nucleotides read TGTGCCAGTAGTATAGAGGTAGGGGGAACTGGGGCCAACGTCCTGACTTTC.

The chain is built from TRBV21-1 and TRBJ2-6; TRBD1 reflects the table's D call only, with no check against the DNA. TRBV21-1 is a known pseudogene. The CDR3 runs to 16 residues. The CDR3 here is CASSAYRGSGANVLTF. The CDR3 DNA reads as TGTGCCAGCAGCGCCTACAGGGGATCGGGGGCCAACGTCCTGACTTTC.

This clonotype was observed a handful of times. The rearrangement uses TRBV4-3 and TRBJ2-5; TRBD2 might be the D (6 bases). Trimming cost V 0 bases and J 6 bases, with 20 bases left between them. The CDR3 totals 17 residues. Germline-derived CDR1 and CDR2 are LGHNA and YSLEER. DNA of the CDR3: TGCGCCAGCAGCCAAGATTCCGGGGGACGGCGCGGTCAGACCCAGTACTTC. Translation gives CASSQDSGGRRGQTQYF.

The rearrangement joins TRBV20-1 to TRBJ1-2; D gene ambiguous. Germline CDR1 reads DFQATT; CDR2 reads SNEGSKA (reference sequence). Trimming took off 3 bases at V and 8 bases at J, with 10 bases between the two ends. This CDR3 has 11 residues. The CDR3 DNA follows: TGCAGTGCTAGGGGGTTCGGGGGCTACACCTTC. As protein: CSARGFGGYTF.

This clonotype was picked up a small number of times. The CDR3 region has the DNA TGTGCCAGCACCGACGGGGTATCCTACGAGCAGTACTTC. It translates to CASTDGVSYEQYF. The chain carries TRBV6-2 or TRBV6-3 and TRBJ2-7; perhaps TRBD2 as D (5 bases). Trimming removed 7 bases at V and 1 base at J, with 11 bases between. Germline CDR1 and CDR2: MNHEY and SVGEGT. The CDR3 spans 13 residues.

The V gene is TRBV6-5, the J gene TRBJ1-4, with a tentative D call TRBD1 (6 bases). With 0 bases removed from V and 7 bases from J, the gap between germline ends came to 9 bases. CDR1 is MNHEY, CDR2 SVGAGI, per germline. The CDR3 consists of 14 residues. CDR3 DNA sequence: TGTGCCAGCAGTTACTCGTCAGGGGCTGAAAAACTGTTTTTT. It encodes CASSYSSGAEKLFF.

V and J are TRBV7-2 and TRBJ1-6; 7 nucleotides match TRBD1. Per germline, CDR1 SGHTA and CDR2 FQGNSA. V shed 3 bases and J 9 bases; nucleotides not matched to a gene: 8. This CDR3 is built from 15 residues. For the CDR3, the DNA is TGTGCCAGCAGCTTTAGGGGGCGCCTTGGTTCACCCCTCCACTTT. Translation: CASSFRGRLGSPLHF.

The V and J genes are TRBV10-3 and TRBJ2-5; TRBD1 matches 7 bases. Trimming cost V 0 bases and J 5 bases; bases outside gene matches: 6. CDR1 is ENHRY, CDR2 SYGVKD, per germline. The CDR3 runs to 15 residues. CDR3 sequence: CAISESTGSRETQYF. The CDR3 DNA sequence: TGTGCCATCAGTGAGTCGACAGGGTCAAGGGAGACCCAGTACTTC.

This clonotype was seen just once. The chain is built from TRBV5-1 and TRBJ2-5, with 10 positions matching TRBD2. CDR1 is SGHRS, CDR2 YFSETQ, per germline. CDR3 length equals 16 residues. J lost 8 bases, V lost 0 bases, and 10 bases had no gene match. The CDR3: CASSLAWSGGASTQYF. The DNA for the CDR3 is TGCGCCAGCAGCTTGGCGTGGAGCGGGGGGGCATCTACCCAGTACTTC.

The V and J genes are TRBV29-1 and TRBJ1-5; no firm D call. Per germline, CDR1 SQVTM and CDR2 ANQGSEA. Trimming removed 6 bases at V and 4 bases at J, with 13 bases between. CDR3 length: 13 residues. The CDR3 loop is CSVTEDRNQPQHF. CDR3 bases: TGCAGCGTGACCGAGGATCGGAATCAGCCCCAGCATTTT.

The gene calls are TRBV7-2 and TRBJ2-3, with D maybe TRBD2 (5 bases). Trimming removed 3 bases at V and 1 base at J, with 8 bases between. CDR3 length equals 14 residues. Per germline, CDR1 SGHTA and CDR2 FQGNSA. CDR3 sequence (DNA): TGTGCCAGCAGCTTGTCGAGGGGCACAGATACGCAGTATTTT. This sequence encodes CASSLSRGTDTQYF.

The chain couples TRBV9 to TRBJ2-5; 10 bases match TRBD1. The tail of the sequence fits TRBJ2-1 better, so the J call may be wrong. CDR1 is SGDLS, CDR2 YYNGEE, per germline. The CDR3 covers 16 residues. CDR3 loop: CASGGTGTGEDNEQFF. The CDR3 DNA is TGTGCCAGCGGGGGGACCGGGACAGGGGAGGACAATGAGCAGTTCTTC.

This clonotype was recorded a few times. The chain couples TRBV7-2 to TRBJ1-3; D not certain. Germline V gene sequence: CDR1 SGHTA, CDR2 FQGNSA. The V and J ends lost 1 base and 10 bases respectively, with 17 bases between them. This CDR3 spans 15 amino acids. The DNA for the CDR3 is TGTGCCAGCAGCTTAGACGTCGCGGGTTTTGGAACCATATATTTT. It is translated as CASSLDVAGFGTIYF.

This clonotype was seen a handful of times. This chain links TRBV7-3 with TRBJ1-2; 7 positions agree with TRBD1. In germline, CDR1 is SGHTA, CDR2 FQGTGA. Germline trimming cut 5 bases from V and 8 bases from J; bases unmatched to any gene: 8. The CDR3 contains 13 residues. The CDR3 DNA reads TGTGCCAGCAGCCGACAGGGACTGAGCGGCTACACCTTC. Protein: CASSRQGLSGYTF.

This clonotype was found a few times. This chain links TRBV4-3 with TRBJ2-7; D is uncertain. This CDR3 spans 15 amino acids. V gave up 0 bases and J gave up 2 bases, with 11 bases separating them. CDR1 and CDR2 (germline): LGHNA, YSLEER. The CDR3 sequence is CASSQDWAATYEQYF. The CDR3 DNA follows: TGCGCCAGCAGCCAAGATTGGGCAGCTACCTACGAGCAGTACTTC.

This clonotype was detected only a few times. V is TRBV29-1 and J is TRBJ2-5; D gene unclear. Germline assignment: CDR1 SQVTM and CDR2 ANQGSEA. Trimming left V 7 bases short and J 4 bases short, with 16 bases between. The CDR3 runs to 13 residues. CDR3 coding DNA: TGCAGCGCCGACGGAATGGGTGGAGAGACCCAGTACTTC. Protein sequence: CSADGMGGETQYF.

The gene calls are TRBV20-1 and TRBJ1-5; no clear D. V was shortened by 3 bases and J by 0 bases, with 9 bases between the two germline ends. This CDR3 has 14 residues. The V gene's germline CDR1 is DFQATT and CDR2 SNEGSKA (reference sequence). CDR3 coding DNA: TGCAGTGCTAGGAGGAGGGCTAGCAATCAGCCCCAGCATTTT. It translates to CSARRRASNQPQHF.

The V and J genes are TRBV7-2 and TRBJ2-1, with 10 bases fitting TRBD2. Germline CDR1 and CDR2: SGHTA and FQGNSA. The CDR3 extends over 18 amino acids. Trimming cost V 3 bases and J 2 bases; bases outside gene matches: 10. CDR3 sequence (DNA): TGTGCCAGCAGCTTGTGGCTAGCGGGGGCCCTGACCTACAATGAGCAGTTCTTC. The encoded protein is CASSLWLAGALTYNEQFF.

This clonotype showed up just a few times. The chain couples TRBV11-3 to TRBJ2-5, with D possibly being TRBD1 (5 bases). The J call may be faulty, since TRBJ2-1 better matches the DNA end. The CDR3 contains 12 residues. Germline CDR1 and CDR2: SGHNT and YENEEA. CDR3 sequence reads: CASSSDTNEQFF. CDR3 in DNA: TGTGCCAGCAGCTCGGACACGAACGAGCAGTTCTTC.

This clonotype was counted a few times. V usage is TRBV7-9 and J usage is TRBJ1-5; TRBD1 is a possible D gene (6 bases). Germline loops: CDR1 SEHNR, CDR2 FQNEAQ (reference sequence). The CDR3 covers 13 residues. Trimming stripped 1 base from V and 7 bases from J, with 8 bases between. The CDR3 DNA follows: TGTGCCAGCAGCTTAGAAGGGGGGCAGCCCCAGCATTTT. This sequence encodes CASSLEGGQPQHF.

This chain connects TRBV4-3 to TRBJ2-3; 8 bases map to TRBD1. CDR3 length equals 15 residues. Looked up from germline, CDR1 is LGHNA and CDR2 is YSLEER. V gave up 0 bases and J gave up 3 bases; unmatched junction bases: 2. DNA of the CDR3: TGCGCCAGCAGCCAAGACAGGGGGCATACAGATACGCAGTATTTT. It encodes CASSQDRGHTDTQYF.